Listed here are 8 T cell receptor beta chains from one sample, sequenced in a study of blood T cell repertoires in COVID-19. Assay: immunoSEQ multiplex PCR; the TCRdb copy retains only in-frame clones and omits some. The table records over 150,000 clones, about 86% of them present only once. Sequenced input: PBMCs or T cells enriched from blood (not recorded which). The origin of the receptors is a man between 45 and 60 years old who had recovered from COVID-19.

The genes are TRBV2 and TRBJ2-7; the D gene is possibly TRBD1 (6 bases). The CDR3 runs 13 residues. V was cut by 6 bases and J by 5 bases, with 14 bases left in between. The germline gives CDR1 SNHLY, CDR2 FYNNEI. The CDR3 here is CASRPGTNNEQYF. The CDR3 nucleotides read TGTGCCAGCAGGCCGGGGACAAACAACGAGCAGTACTTC. Variable domain in full (rest from reference TRBV2 and TRBJ2-7): EPEVTQTPSHQVTQMGQEVILRCVPISNHLYFYWYRQILGQKVEFLVSFYNNEISEKSEIFDDQFSVERPDGSNFTLKIRSTKLEDSAMYFCASRPGTNNEQYFGPGTRLTVT.

CDR3 residues: CASSFNGPALADQETQYF. CDR3 sequence (DNA): TGTGCCAGCAGCTTTAATGGTCCGGCACTAGCGGACCAAGAGACCCAGTACTTC. The rearrangement joins TRBV7-2 to TRBJ2-5, with TRBD2 matching over 8 bases. The junction had 12 bases not matched to a gene; V was cut back by 3 bases and J by 0 bases. Germline V CDR1 and CDR2: SGHTA, FQGNSA. This CDR3 has 18 amino acids.

This clone appeared a few times. The chain uses TRBV29-1 and TRBJ2-1, with 11 bases that match TRBD2. The CDR3 runs to 15 residues. Germline CDR1 SQVTM, CDR2 ANQGSEA. The V gene end was trimmed by 1 base and the J gene end by 4 bases; junction bases not matched to a gene: 3. This chain's CDR3 is CSVEASGGQYNEQFF. The CDR3 coding sequence is TGCAGCGTTGAAGCTAGCGGGGGGCAATACAATGAGCAGTTCTTC.

This clone has only one observation. The rearrangement joins TRBV6-5 to TRBJ1-5; a weak D match, TRBD1 (5 bases). The CDR3 extends over 14 amino acids. V lost 3 bases to trimming and J lost 4 bases, with 10 bases between them. CDR1 is MNHEY, CDR2 SVGAGI, per germline. The CDR3 sequence: CASSYDRTNQPQHF. The CDR3 DNA reads TGTGCCAGCAGTTATGACAGAACAAATCAGCCCCAGCATTTT.

This chain joins TRBV12-3 or TRBV12-4 and TRBJ1-5, with D possibly being TRBD1 (5 bases). V lost 6 bases to trimming and J lost 6 bases, with 9 bases between them. CDR3 size: 12 residues. CDR3 region: CASRIGVQPQHF. CDR3 nucleotides: TGTGCCAGCAGAATAGGGGTTCAGCCCCAGCATTTT.

The gene calls are TRBV23-1 and TRBJ2-7; TRBD2 aligns across 9 bases. TRBV23-1 is an ORF; its function is uncertain. CDR3 length: 14 amino acids. V dropped 6 bases and J dropped 0; count of bases not matched to a gene: 3. Here the CDR3 reads CASRRLAVSYEQYF. DNA of the CDR3: TGCGCCAGCAGACGACTAGCGGTCTCCTACGAGCAGTACTTC.

The genes are TRBV4-1 and TRBJ2-5; TRBD2 agrees at 8 bases. The trim removed 0 bases at V and 5 bases at J, leaving 8 bases unmatched. Germline V gene data show CDR1 as MGHRA and CDR2 as YSYEKL. The CDR3 is 16 residues long. The CDR3 bases are TGCGCCAGCAGCCAAGATCTGGGTAGCGGGGTGGAGACCCAGTACTTC. Translating it yields CASSQDLGSGVETQYF.

The chain is built from TRBV7-8 and TRBJ1-1, with unresolved D. Trimming removed 4 bases from V and 5 bases from J, with 11 bases in between. The germline V gene has CDR1 SGHVS and CDR2 FQNEAQ. The CDR3 consists of 13 residues. The DNA for the CDR3 is TGTGCCAGCAGCTCCGAGCGAGGAACTGAAGCTTTCTTT. This sequence encodes CASSSERGTEAFF.